Following are 3 T cell receptor beta chains from one sample sequenced in a study of blood T cell repertoires in COVID-19. Clones were read by immunoSEQ multiplex PCR, and TCRdb kept only the in-frame ones, dropping some. The table records about 140,000 clones, 60% to 85% of them present only once. Material: peripheral blood. The receptors here all came from an older woman with acute or convalescent COVID-19.

The CDR3 spells CASSTGLVYGEQFF. For the CDR3, the DNA is TGTGCCAGCAGCACCGGACTAGTCTACGGTGAGCAGTTCTTC. V usage is TRBV11-3 and J usage is TRBJ2-1; TRBD2 aligns across 7 bases. From germline, CDR1 is SGHNT and CDR2 YENEEA. Trimming at V came to 5 bases and at J to 9 bases, leaving 10 bases not matched to a gene. This CDR3 is built from 14 residues.

The chain has TRBV9 and TRBJ2-1; TRBD2 matches at 11 bases. Germline loops: CDR1 SGDLS, CDR2 YYNGEE. The CDR3 contains 15 residues. V shed 3 bases and J 8 bases; nucleotides not matched to a gene: 7. CDR3 protein: CASSETSGVWDEQFF. The CDR3 DNA reads as TGTGCCAGCAGCGAGACTAGCGGGGTCTGGGATGAGCAGTTCTTC.

There are a few counts of this clone. The chain couples TRBV27 to TRBJ1-6; D is undetermined. V lost 4 bases to trimming and J lost 0 bases, with 10 bases between them. The V gene's germline CDR1 is MNHEY and CDR2 SMNVEV (reference sequence). The CDR3 consists of 16 residues. DNA for the CDR3: TGTGCCAGCAGTTCCGCAGGCCTCTCCTATAATTCACCCCTCCACTTT. It specifies CASSSAGLSYNSPLHF.